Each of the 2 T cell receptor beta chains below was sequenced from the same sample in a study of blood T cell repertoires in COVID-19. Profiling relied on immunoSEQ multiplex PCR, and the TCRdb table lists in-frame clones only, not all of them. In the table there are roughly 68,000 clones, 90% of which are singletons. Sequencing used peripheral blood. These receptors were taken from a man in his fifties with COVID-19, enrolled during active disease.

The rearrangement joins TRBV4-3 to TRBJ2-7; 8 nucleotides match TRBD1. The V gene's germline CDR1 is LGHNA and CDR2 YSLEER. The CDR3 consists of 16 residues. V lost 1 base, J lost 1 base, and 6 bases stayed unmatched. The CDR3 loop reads CASSQVWGQASYEQYF. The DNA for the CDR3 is TGCGCCAGCAGCCAAGTTTGGGGACAGGCTTCCTACGAGCAGTACTTC.

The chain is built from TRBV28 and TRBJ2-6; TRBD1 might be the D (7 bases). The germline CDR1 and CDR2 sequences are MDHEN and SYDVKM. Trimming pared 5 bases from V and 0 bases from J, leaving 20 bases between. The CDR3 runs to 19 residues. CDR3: CASSRGTARGISGANVLTF. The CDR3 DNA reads TGTGCCAGCAGTCGCGGGACAGCAAGGGGCATCTCTGGGGCCAACGTCCTGACTTTC. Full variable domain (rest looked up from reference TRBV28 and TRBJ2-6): DVKVTQSSRYLVKRTGEKVFLECVQDMDHENMFWYRQDPGLGLRLIYFSYDVKMKEKGDIPEGYSVSREKKERFSLILESASTNQTSMYLCASSRGTARGISGANVLTFGAGSRLTVL.